The rows below give T cell receptor beta chains drawn from one sample of a study of CXCR3-negative and CXCR3-positive naive CD8 T cells. TCRdb reworked the 5' RACE reads into one entry per CDR3 protein, no DNA. The sample totals more than 100,000 distinct CDR3 sequences. Sequenced sample: naive CXCR3+ CD8+ T cells from blood. The receptors were gathered from a human donor in good health. Some clones in this sample may be carry-over from other donors' samples. The CDR3 runs from the conserved cysteine through the conserved F or W.

CDR3: CAWGRGAGANVLTF; J: TRBJ2-6; V: TRBV30
CDR3: CASSPPTGGYYSPLHF; J: TRBJ1-6; V: TRBV7-9
CDR3: CAISEARVGEQYF; J: TRBJ2-7; V: TRBV10-3
CDR3: CASSDERDSNSNQPQHF; J: TRBJ1-5; V: TRBV10-1
CDR3: CATSQVIYYNEQFF; J: TRBJ2-1; V: TRBV19
CDR3: CASSLSGAGGYEQYF; J: TRBJ2-7; V: TRBV13
CDR3: CASSFDRTSGTNEQFF; J: TRBJ2-1; V: TRBV9
CDR3: CASSPRGAAYEQYF; J: TRBJ2-7; V: TRBV18
CDR3: CASSFGLAGGAEQYF; J: TRBJ2-7; V: TRBV5-1
CDR3: CASSEPLPGARKTQYF; J: TRBJ2-5; V: TRBV6-1
CDR3: CASSILDRGEAGANVLTF; J: TRBJ2-6; V: TRBV19
CDR3: CASSQYRDTGNTIYF; J: TRBJ1-3; V: TRBV3-1
CDR3: CAISGDLGRTYEQYF; J: TRBJ2-7; V: TRBV10-3
CDR3: CASRRGPKTSGGAGETQYF; J: TRBJ2-5; V: TRBV3-1
CDR3: CSVERAGAYSYEQYF; J: TRBJ2-7; V: TRBV29-1
CDR3: CASSQGGTGELFF; J: TRBJ2-2; V: TRBV4-3
CDR3: CAGLGDSAGELFF; J: TRBJ2-2; V: TRBV12-3/TRBV12-4
CDR3: CASSLETGSSREQYF; J: TRBJ2-7; V: TRBV28
CDR3: CASSLGVFQHF; J: TRBJ1-5; V: TRBV12-3/TRBV12-4
CDR3: CSASGQSNTEAFF; J: TRBJ1-1; V: TRBV29-1
CDR3: CASVNWGNQPQHF; J: TRBJ1-5; V: TRBV19
CDR3: CATSGDRGGINYGYTF; J: TRBJ1-2; V: TRBV15
CDR3: CASSLYPDSLNQPQHF; J: TRBJ1-5; V: TRBV5-1
CDR3: CASSPGGGSYEQYF; J: TRBJ2-7; V: TRBV5-5
CDR3: CSVLTGVEAFF; J: TRBJ1-1; V: TRBV29-1
CDR3: CASSWGTGGSYEQYF; J: TRBJ2-7; V: TRBV6-5
CDR3: CASSFGGESWETQYF; J: TRBJ2-5; V: TRBV7-3